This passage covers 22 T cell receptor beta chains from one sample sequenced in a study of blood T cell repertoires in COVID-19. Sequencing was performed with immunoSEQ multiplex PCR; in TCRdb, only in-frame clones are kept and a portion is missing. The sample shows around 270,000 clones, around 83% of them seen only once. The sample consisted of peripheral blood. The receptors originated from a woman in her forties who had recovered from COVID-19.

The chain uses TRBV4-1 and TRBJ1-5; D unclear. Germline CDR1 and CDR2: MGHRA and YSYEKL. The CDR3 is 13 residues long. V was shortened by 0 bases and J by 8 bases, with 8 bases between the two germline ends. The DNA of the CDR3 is TGCGCCAGCAGCCAAGATTCCGGGGAGCCCCAGCATTTT. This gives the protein CASSQDSGEPQHF.

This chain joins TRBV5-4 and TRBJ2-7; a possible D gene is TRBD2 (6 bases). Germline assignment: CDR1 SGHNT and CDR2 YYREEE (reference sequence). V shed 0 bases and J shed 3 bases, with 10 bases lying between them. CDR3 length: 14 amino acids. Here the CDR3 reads CASSLVGTHYEQYF. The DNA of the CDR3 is TGTGCCAGCAGCTTGGTCGGGACTCACTACGAGCAGTACTTC.

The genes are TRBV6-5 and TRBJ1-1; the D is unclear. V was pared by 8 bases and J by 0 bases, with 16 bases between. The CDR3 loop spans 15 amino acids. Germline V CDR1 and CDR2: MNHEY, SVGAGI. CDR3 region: CASGTLSRVNTEAFF. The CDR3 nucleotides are TGTGCCAGCGGAACCCTAAGCCGGGTGAACACTGAAGCTTTCTTT.

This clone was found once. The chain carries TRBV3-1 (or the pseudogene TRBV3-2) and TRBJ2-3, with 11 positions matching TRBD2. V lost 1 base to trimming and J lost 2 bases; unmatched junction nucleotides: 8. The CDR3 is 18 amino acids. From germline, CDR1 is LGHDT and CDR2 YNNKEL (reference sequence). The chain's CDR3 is CASSQVRSSGGSTDTQYF. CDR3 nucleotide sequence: TGTGCCAGCAGCCAAGTCCGCTCTAGCGGGGGGTCCACAGATACGCAGTATTTT.

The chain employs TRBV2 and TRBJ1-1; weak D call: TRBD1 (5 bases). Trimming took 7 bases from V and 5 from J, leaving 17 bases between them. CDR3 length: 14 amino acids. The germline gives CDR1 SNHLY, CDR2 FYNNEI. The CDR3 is CASMVLGGETEAFF. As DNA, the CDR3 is TGTGCCAGCATGGTGCTGGGGGGGGAGACTGAAGCTTTCTTT.

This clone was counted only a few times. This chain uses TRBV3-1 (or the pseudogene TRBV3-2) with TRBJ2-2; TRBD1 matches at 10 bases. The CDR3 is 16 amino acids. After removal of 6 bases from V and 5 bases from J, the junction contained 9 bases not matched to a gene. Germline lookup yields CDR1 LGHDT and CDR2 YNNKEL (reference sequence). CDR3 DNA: TGTGCCAGCAGTCTACCCGGGACAGGGGAGACCGGGGAGCTGTTTTTT. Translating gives CASSLPGTGETGELFF.

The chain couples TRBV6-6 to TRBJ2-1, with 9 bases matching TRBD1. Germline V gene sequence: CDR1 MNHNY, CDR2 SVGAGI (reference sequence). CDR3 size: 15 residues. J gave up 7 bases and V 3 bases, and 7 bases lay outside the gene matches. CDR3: CASSYSGTGRNEQFF. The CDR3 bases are TGTGCCAGCAGTTATTCCGGGACAGGGAGGAATGAGCAGTTCTTC.

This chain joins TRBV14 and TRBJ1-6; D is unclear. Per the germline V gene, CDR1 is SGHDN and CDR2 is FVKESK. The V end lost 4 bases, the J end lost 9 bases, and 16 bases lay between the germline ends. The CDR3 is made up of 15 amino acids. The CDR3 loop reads CASSRRAPGGSPLHF. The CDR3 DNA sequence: TGTGCCAGCAGCCGTAGGGCCCCGGGAGGTTCACCCCTCCACTTT.

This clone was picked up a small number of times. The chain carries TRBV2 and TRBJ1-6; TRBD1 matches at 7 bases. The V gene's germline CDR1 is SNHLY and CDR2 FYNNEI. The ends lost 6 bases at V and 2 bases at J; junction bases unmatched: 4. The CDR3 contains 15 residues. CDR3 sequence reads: CASRTGDPYNSPLHF. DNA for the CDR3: TGTGCCAGCAGAACAGGGGACCCCTATAATTCACCCCTCCACTTT. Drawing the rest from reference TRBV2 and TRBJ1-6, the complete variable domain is EPEVTQTPSHQVTQMGQEVILRCVPISNHLYFYWYRQILGQKVEFLVSFYNNEISEKSEIFDDQFSVERPDGSNFTLKIRSTKLEDSAMYFCASRTGDPYNSPLHFGNGTRLTVT.

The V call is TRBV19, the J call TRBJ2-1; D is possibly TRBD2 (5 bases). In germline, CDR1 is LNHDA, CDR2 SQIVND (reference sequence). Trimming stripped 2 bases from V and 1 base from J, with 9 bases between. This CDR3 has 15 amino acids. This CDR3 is CASSIIPGSYNEQFF. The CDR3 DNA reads TGTGCCAGTAGTATAATCCCGGGGTCCTACAATGAGCAGTTCTTC.

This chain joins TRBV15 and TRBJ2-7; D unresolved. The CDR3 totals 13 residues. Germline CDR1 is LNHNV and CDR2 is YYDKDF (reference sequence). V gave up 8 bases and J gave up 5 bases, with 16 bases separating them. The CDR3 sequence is CATGIGTQDEQYF. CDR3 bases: TGTGCCACCGGCATTGGCACCCAGGACGAGCAGTACTTC.

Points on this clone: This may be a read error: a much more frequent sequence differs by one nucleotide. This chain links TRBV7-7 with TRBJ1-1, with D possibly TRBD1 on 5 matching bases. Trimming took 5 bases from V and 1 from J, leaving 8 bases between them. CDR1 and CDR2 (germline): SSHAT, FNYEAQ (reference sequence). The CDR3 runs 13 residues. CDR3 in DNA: TGTGCCAGCAGCCTCGACAGGAACACTGAAGCTTTCTTT. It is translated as CASSLDRNTEAFF.

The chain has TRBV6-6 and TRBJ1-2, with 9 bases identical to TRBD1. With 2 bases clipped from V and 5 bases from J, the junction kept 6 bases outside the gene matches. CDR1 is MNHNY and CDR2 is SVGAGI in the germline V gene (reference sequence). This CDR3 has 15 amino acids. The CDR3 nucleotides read TGTGCCAGCAGTTACAATTCGGGACAGGGATATGGCTACACCTTC. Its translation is CASSYNSGQGYGYTF.

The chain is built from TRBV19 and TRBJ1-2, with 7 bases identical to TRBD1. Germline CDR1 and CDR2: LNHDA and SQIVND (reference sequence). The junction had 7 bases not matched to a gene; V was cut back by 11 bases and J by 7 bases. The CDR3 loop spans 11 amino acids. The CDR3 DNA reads TGTGCCGGGAAGACAGGGACTGGCTACACCTTC. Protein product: CAGKTGTGYTF.

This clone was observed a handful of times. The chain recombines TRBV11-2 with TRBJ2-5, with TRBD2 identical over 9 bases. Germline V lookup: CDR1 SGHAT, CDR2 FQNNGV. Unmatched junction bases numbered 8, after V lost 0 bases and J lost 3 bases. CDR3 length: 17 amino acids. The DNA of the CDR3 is TGTGCCAGCAGCTTAGATTGGACTAGCGCACCAAAAGAGACCCAGTACTTC. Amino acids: CASSLDWTSAPKETQYF.

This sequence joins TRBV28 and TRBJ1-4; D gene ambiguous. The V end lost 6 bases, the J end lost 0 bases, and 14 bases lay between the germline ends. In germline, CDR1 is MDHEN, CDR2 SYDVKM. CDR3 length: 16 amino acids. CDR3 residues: CASRLTSPATNEKLFF. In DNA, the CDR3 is TGTGCCAGCAGGCTAACTTCACCCGCAACTAATGAAAAACTGTTTTTT.

The CDR3 nucleotides are TGTGCCACCAGCAGAGATGTAGGGGGGGCTGAAGCTTTCTTT. This encodes CATSRDVGGAEAFF. The V call is TRBV15, the J call TRBJ1-1, with TRBD1 as a possible D gene (6 bases). Between the trimmed V and J ends, which lost 0 bases and 6 bases, there was a span of 11 bases. Germline V gene lookup returns CDR1 LNHNV and CDR2 YYDKDF (reference sequence). CDR3 size: 14 residues.

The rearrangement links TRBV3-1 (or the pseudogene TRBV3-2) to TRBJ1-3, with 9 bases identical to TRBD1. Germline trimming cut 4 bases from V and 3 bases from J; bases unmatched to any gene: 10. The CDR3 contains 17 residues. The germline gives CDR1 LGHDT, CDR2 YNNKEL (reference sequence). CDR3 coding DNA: TGTGCCAGCAGCCGAACAGGGGGCGGAGGAGGTGGAAACACCATATATTTT. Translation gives CASSRTGGGGGGNTIYF.

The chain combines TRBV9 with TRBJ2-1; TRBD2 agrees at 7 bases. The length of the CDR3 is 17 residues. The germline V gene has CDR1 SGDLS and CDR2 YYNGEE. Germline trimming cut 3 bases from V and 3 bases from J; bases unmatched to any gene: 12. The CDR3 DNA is TGTGCCAGCAGCGCCGAGGAGAAGGGACTAATCTACAATGAGCAGTTCTTC. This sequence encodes CASSAEEKGLIYNEQFF.

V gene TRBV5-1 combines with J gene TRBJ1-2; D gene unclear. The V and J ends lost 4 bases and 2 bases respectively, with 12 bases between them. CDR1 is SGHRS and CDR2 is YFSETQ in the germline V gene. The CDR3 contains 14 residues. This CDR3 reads CASSPSDGNYGYTF. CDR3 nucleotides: TGCGCCAGCAGCCCATCCGACGGGAACTATGGCTACACCTTC.

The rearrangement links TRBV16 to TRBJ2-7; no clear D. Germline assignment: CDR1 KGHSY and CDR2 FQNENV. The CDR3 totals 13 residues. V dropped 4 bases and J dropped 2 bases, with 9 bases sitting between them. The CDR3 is CASSLEAAYEQYF. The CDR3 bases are TGTGCCAGCAGCCTTGAGGCGGCCTACGAGCAGTACTTC. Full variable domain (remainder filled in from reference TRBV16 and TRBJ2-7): GEEVAQTPKHLVRGEGQKAKLYCAPIKGHSYVFWYQQVLKNEFKFLISFQNENVFDETGMPKERFSAKCLPNSPCSLEIQATKLEDSAVYFCASSLEAAYEQYFGPGTRLTVT.

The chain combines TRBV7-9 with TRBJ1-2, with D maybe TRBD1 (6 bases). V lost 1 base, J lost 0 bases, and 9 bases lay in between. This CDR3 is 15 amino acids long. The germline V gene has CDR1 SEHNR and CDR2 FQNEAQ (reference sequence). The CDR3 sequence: CASSLGGGANYGYTF. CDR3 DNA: TGTGCCAGCAGCTTAGGAGGGGGAGCTAACTATGGCTACACCTTC.